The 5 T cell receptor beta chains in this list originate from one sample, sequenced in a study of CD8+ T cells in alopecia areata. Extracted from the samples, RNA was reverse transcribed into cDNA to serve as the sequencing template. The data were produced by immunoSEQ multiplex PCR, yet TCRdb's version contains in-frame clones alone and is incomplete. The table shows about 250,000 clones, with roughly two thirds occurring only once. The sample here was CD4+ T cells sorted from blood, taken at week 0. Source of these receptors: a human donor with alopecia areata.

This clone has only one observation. CDR3 residues: CASSPGGARYNEQFF. The CDR3 coding sequence is TGTGCCAGCAGCCCAGGGGGCGCGAGGTACAATGAGCAGTTCTTC. The chain couples TRBV7-9 to TRBJ2-1, with 8 bases aligning to TRBD1. V lost 5 bases to trimming and J lost 4 bases; unmatched junction nucleotides: 7. Germline V gene lookup returns CDR1 SEHNR and CDR2 FQNEAQ (reference sequence). The CDR3 spans 15 residues.

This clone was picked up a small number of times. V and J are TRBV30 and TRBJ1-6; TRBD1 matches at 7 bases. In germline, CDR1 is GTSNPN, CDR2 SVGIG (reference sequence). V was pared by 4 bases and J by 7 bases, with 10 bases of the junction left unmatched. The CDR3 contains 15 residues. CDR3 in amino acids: CAWNSPGQANSPLHF. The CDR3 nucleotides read TGTGCCTGGAATTCGCCCGGACAGGCGAATTCACCCCTCCACTTT.

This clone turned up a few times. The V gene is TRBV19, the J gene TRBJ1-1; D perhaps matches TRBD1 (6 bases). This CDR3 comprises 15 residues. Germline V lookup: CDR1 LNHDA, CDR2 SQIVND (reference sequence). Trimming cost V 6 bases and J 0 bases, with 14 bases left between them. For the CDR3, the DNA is TGTGCCAGTAGGGCCGACAGGTCCATGAACACTGAAGCTTTCTTT. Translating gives CASRADRSMNTEAFF.

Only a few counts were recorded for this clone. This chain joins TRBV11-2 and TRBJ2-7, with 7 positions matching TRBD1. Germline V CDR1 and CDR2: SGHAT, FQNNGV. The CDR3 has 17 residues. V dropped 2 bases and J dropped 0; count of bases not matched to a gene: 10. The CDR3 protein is CASSLRGLGTASYEQYF. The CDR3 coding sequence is TGTGCCAGCAGCTTAAGGGGGCTAGGGACGGCCTCCTACGAGCAGTACTTC.

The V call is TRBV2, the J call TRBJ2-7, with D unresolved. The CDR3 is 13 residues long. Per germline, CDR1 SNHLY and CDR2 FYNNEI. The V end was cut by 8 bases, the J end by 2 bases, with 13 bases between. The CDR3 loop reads CASSLERAYEQYF. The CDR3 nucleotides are TGTGCCAGCTCCCTGGAGAGAGCCTACGAGCAGTACTTC.